The clone carrying this T cell receptor beta chain appeared a few times. Its specificity is unknown. RNA served as the template for amplifying TCR beta CDR3 regions. A first-round RT-PCR used HTBI primers, followed by a second-round multiplex PCR. TCRdb ran MiXCR on the multiplex PCR reads and lists one entry per CDR3 protein. The data show about 740,000 distinct CDR3 sequences, roughly 40% seen once. The data were taken from a study of Graves' ophthalmopathy and Graves' hyperthyroidism. Trimming removed 2 bases from V and 6 bases from J, with 11 bases in between. The length of the CDR3 is 13 residues. Germline-derived CDR1 and CDR2 are SGHTS and YDEGEE. General observations from the study: Thyroid clonotypes that were expanded above 0.001 frequency mostly also appeared in blood. Ophthalmopathy cases were distinguished from stable hyperthyroidism by a 13-signature model, reaching 87.88% sensitivity and roughly 80% specificity.

The starting material, roughly 9.4 ml of fresh peripheral blood, provided the PBMCs. The genes are TRBV5-8 and TRBJ2-5, with D possibly being TRBD1 (5 bases). The clonotype was recovered from an adult man with Graves' ophthalmopathy. The sequenced material came from peripheral blood. The CDR3, as DNA: TGTGCCAGCAGCTTATACAGGAGACAGACCCAGTACTTC. Its protein product is CASSLYRRQTQYF. Full variable domain (remainder filled in from reference TRBV5-8 and TRBJ2-5): EAGVTQSPTHLIKTRGQQATLRCSPISGHTSVYWYQQALGLGLQFLLWYDEGEERNRGNFPPRFSGRQFPNYSSELNVNALELEDSALYLCASSLYRRQTQYFGPGTRLLVL.